This TCR beta chain stems from a study of regulatory T cells in long-lasting Graves disease. Overall study: Over 5 years of antithyroid drugs plus positive TSH receptor antibodies defined persistent Graves' disease.

CDR1 and CDR2 from the germline V gene are DFQATT and SNEGSKA (reference sequence). V lost 3 bases, J lost 5 bases, and 1 base lay in between. The CDR3 runs to 10 residues. Time point indicated: persistent/refractory GD, antithyroid drugs over 5 years with positive TRAb. Generation of the TCR library employed RNA extracted from PBMCs. American Thyroid Association guidelines defined how Graves' disease was diagnosed. Combining iRepertoire HTBI primers with Arm-PCR of CDR3 regions, the authors built TCR beta libraries. TCRdb reprocessed the multiplex PCR reads with MiXCR, giving one entry per CDR3 protein. The profile covers hundreds of thousands of distinct CDR3 sequences, with around a fifth appearing a single time and over 10% taken by the ten largest. This clonotype has ten or more counts.

This specimen was peripheral blood mononuclear cells (PBMCs), taken when the disease was refractory, from a patient treated with antithyroid drugs. The source of this sequence is a female donor with Graves disease. V and J are TRBV20-1 and TRBJ2-2; D ambiguous. CDR3 nucleotide sequence: TGCAGTGCTAGTACCGGGGAGCTGTTTTTT. Protein sequence: CSASTGELFF.